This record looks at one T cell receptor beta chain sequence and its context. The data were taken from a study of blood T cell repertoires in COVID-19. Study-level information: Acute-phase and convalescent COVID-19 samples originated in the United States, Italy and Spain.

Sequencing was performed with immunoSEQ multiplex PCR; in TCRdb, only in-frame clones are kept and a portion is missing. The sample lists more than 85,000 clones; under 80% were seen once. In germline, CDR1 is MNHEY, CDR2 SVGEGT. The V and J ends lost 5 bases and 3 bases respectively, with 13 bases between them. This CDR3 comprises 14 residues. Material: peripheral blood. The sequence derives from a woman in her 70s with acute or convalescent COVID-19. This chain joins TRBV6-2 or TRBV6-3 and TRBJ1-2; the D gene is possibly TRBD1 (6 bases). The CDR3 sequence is CASSTRGSDYGYTF. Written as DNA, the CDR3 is TGTGCCAGCAGTACCAGGGGATCGGACTATGGCTACACCTTC.